The source of this TCR beta chain is a study of cytomegalovirus exposure and HLA in healthy donors. From the 120-subject validation cohort, which was separate from the approximately 670-subject first cohort, the donors were drawn. The ends were cut back, 2 bases at V and 4 bases at J, with 8 bases in the middle. CDR3 length: 14 residues. Germline CDR1 reads LNHNV; CDR2 reads YYDKDF (reference sequence). As to this clone: What it binds is not known.

The protocol was immunoSEQ multiplex PCR, while the TCRdb copy is restricted to in-frame clones and leaves out a portion. This sample has roughly 230,000 clones, with roughly 87% found just once. Study conclusions and caveats: A list of roughly 160 TCR beta chains associated with cytomegalovirus was given. According to a subsequent analysis, TCR clusters identified in the first cohort showed a tendency to co-occur across the 100 to 150 validation repertoires. While the bulk of TCR sequences proved rare, some public TCRs turned up in many donors.

This receptor was taken from a woman aged 25-40 years in good health and CMV-seronegative. Sequencing used PBMCs. V usage is TRBV15 and J usage is TRBJ2-2, with D perhaps given as TRBD1 or TRBD2 (5 bases each). The CDR3 DNA reads as TGTGCCACCAGCAGACGGGACGGCACCGGGGAGCTGTTTTTT. Translation: CATSRRDGTGELFF.